These T cell receptor beta chains were read from a single sample in a study of blood T cell repertoires in COVID-19. The table came from immunoSEQ multiplex PCR; TCRdb's copy has only in-frame clones and leaves some out. The sample has tens of thousands of clones; roughly 88% are singletons. Sequencing was performed on peripheral blood. Receptors were obtained from a human donor in a cohort sampled during active COVID-19. Each CDR3 is given with its conserved first and last residue. The D gene is left open where the match is weak. For some rows the clone size is stated as once, few or many, or as a class when expanded; others skip it.

D	size	V	J	DNA	CDR3
TRBD1	NA	TRBV2	TRBJ2-7	TGTGCCAGCAGTGAAATATGGGGACAGGGACGGATTTGGGAGCAGTACTTC	CASSEIWGQGRIWEQYF
TRBD1	NA	TRBV6-6	TRBJ2-2	TGTGCCAGCAGTCACCTGACAGGGTCCCCCGGGGAGCTGTTTTTT	CASSHLTGSPGELFF
TRBD2	once	TRBV6-5	TRBJ2-7	TGTGCCAGCAGTCCCCGGGGGGGGAGCTACGAGCAGTACTTC	CASSPRGGSYEQYF
TRBD1	NA	TRBV18	TRBJ1-6	TGTGCCAGCTCCCCGAGACAGGGGAATTCACCCCTCCACTTT	CASSPRQGNSPLHF
NA	NA	TRBV21-1	TRBJ2-7	TGTGCCAGCAGCGTTCACTCCTTC	CASSVHSF
TRBD1	NA	TRBV4-1	TRBJ1-1	TGCGCCAGCAGCCTCGTACAGGGGGCGTATACTGAAGCTTTCTTT	CASSLVQGAYTEAFF
NA	NA	TRBV7-2	TRBJ2-4	TGTGCCAGCAGCGCGGGACTCCAAGGAAACATTCAGTACTTC	CASSAGLQGNIQYF
NA	NA	TRBV11-2	TRBJ2-3	TGTGCCAGCAGCTTAGTTGGTTCAACCGGGGATACGCAGTATTTT	CASSLVGSTGDTQYF
TRBD1	NA	TRBV3-1/TRBV3-2	TRBJ1-2	TGTGCCAGCAGCCCGTGGACAGGGGGGGGTGGCTACACCTTC	CASSPWTGGGGYTF
NA	few	TRBV5-1	TRBJ2-7	TGCGCCAGCAGCAGCGACAGAGAACGTGATTACGGCGAGCAGTACTTC	CASSSDRERDYGEQYF
NA	NA	TRBV19	TRBJ2-3	TGTGCCAGTAGTACCGAGAGGACAGATACGCAGTATTTT	CASSTERTDTQYF
TRBD2	NA	TRBV11-3	TRBJ2-3	TGTGCCAGCAGCATCGGCGGGGGGGCCATGACAGATACGCAGTATTTT	CASSIGGGAMTDTQYF
NA	NA	TRBV12-2	TRBJ2-7	TGTGCAAGTCGCTTAGCCCTTCCCGGGTCCCCGTACTTC	CASRLALPGSPYF
NA	once	TRBV5-1	TRBJ1-3	TGCGCCAGCAGCTTGGTCCCCATGAGCTCTGGAAACACCATATATTTT	CASSLVPMSSGNTIYF
NA	NA	TRBV14	TRBJ2-1	TGTGCCAGCAGCCCTCCCCCCGGGGGGCCCTACAATGAGCAGTTCTTC	CASSPPPGGPYNEQFF
NA	once	TRBV10-3	TRBJ1-4	TGTGCCATCAGTGGGTCCGGGACAACAACTAATGAAAAACTGTTTTTT	CAISGSGTTTNEKLFF
NA	NA	TRBV5-1	TRBJ2-2	TGCGCCAGCAGCTTGGAGACAGGACTGACCGGGGAGCTGTTTTTT	CASSLETGLTGELFF
NA	NA	TRBV12-3/TRBV12-4	TRBJ2-7	TGTGCCAGCAGTTTACGGGGGACCGACGAGCAGTACTTC	CASSLRGTDEQYF
NA	NA	TRBV7-2	TRBJ1-6	TGTGCCAGCAGCGTGTCCGGGACACCCGGCTTT	CASSVSGTPGF
TRBD1	NA	TRBV5-4	TRBJ1-2	TGTGCCAGCGGAAGAGAAGGGGGCAACTATGGCTACACCTTC	CASGREGGNYGYTF
TRBD1	NA	TRBV9	TRBJ2-3	TGTGCCAGCAGCCCCCATGTTGGGGACAGGGGGGGGGATACGCAGTATTTT	CASSPHVGDRGGDTQYF
TRBD2	NA	TRBV6-4	TRBJ2-7	TGTGCCAGCAGTGACTCTAGCGGGGAACCTCCCTTCTCCTACGAGCAGTACTTC	CASSDSSGEPPFSYEQYF
NA	NA	TRBV9	TRBJ2-3	TGTGCCAGCAGCGCCAGGGGGCTAGCGGCTAGCACAGATACGCAGTATTTT	CASSARGLAASTDTQYF
NA	NA	TRBV3-1/TRBV3-2	TRBJ2-6	TGTGCCAGCAGCCAAGAGGTCCGAGCTGGGGCCAACGTCCTGACTTTC	CASSQEVRAGANVLTF
NA	NA	TRBV2	TRBJ1-3	TGTGCCAGCAGTGAAGGCAAGGGGCAGTTCTCTGGAAACACCATATATTTT	CASSEGKGQFSGNTIYF
TRBD2	NA	TRBV28	TRBJ2-7	TGTGCCATCACGGGGGGGGAGTACGAGCAGTACTTC	CAITGGEYEQYF
NA	NA	TRBV19	TRBJ1-1	TGTGCCAGTAGTATCCGGGGAAGAAAGACTGAAGCTTTCTTT	CASSIRGRKTEAFF
NA	once	TRBV4-2	TRBJ2-3	TGTGCCAGCAGCCAAGGATCGGGAGCGAGCACAGATACGCAGTATTTT	CASSQGSGASTDTQYF
NA	large	TRBV15	TRBJ2-7	TGTGCCACCAGCAGAGATCGAGACAGCACCTACGAGCAGTACTTC	CATSRDRDSTYEQYF
TRBD2	few	TRBV7-9	TRBJ2-3	TGTGCCAGCAGCCTCCGGACTAGCCGACCCGACACAGATACGCAGTATTTT	CASSLRTSRPDTDTQYF
TRBD1	NA	TRBV24-1	TRBJ1-5	TGTGCCACCAGAGGGACAGGGTTGGTCAATCAGCCCCAGCATTTT	CATRGTGLVNQPQHF
TRBD1	NA	TRBV5-1	TRBJ1-1	TGCGCCAGCAGCTGGGGACAGGGGGACACTGAAGCTTTCTTT	CASSWGQGDTEAFF
NA	NA	TRBV30	TRBJ1-2	TGTGCCTACGTTCCGGGGAGTGGCAGTCCTTATGGCTACACCTTC	CAYVPGSGSPYGYTF
NA	NA	TRBV7-9	TRBJ1-4	TGTGCCAGCAGCCCACGCCCCGAGGAGGGGTTTAATGAAAAACTGTTTTTT	CASSPRPEEGFNEKLFF
TRBD1	NA	TRBV6-5	TRBJ1-2	TGTGCCAGCAGGCAACAGGGGGCTGAGGGCTACACCTTC	CASRQQGAEGYTF
NA	NA	TRBV30	TRBJ1-2	TGTGCTGCCACCCCTGGGATAAGACAGAACTATGGCTACACCTTC	CAATPGIRQNYGYTF
NA	NA	TRBV7-2	TRBJ2-7	TGTGCCAGCAGCTTACTCGCCCAGACTTATCGCGAGCAGTACTTC	CASSLLAQTYREQYF
TRBD1	NA	TRBV6-6	TRBJ2-2	TGTGCCAGCAGTCCGGACGCCCGGGACAGGGGGGTCGGGGAGCTGTTTTTT	CASSPDARDRGVGELFF
NA	NA	TRBV3-1/TRBV3-2	TRBJ1-5	TGTGCCAGCAGCCAAGGAACAGCTTCTCTTCAGCCCCAGCATTTT	CASSQGTASLQPQHF
TRBD1	NA	TRBV10-3	TRBJ1-5	TGTGCCATCAGAGACCCGACAGGGTCGGGGAGTAGCAATCAGCCCCAGCATTTT	CAIRDPTGSGSSNQPQHF
TRBD1	NA	TRBV7-2	TRBJ2-5	TGTGCCAGCAGCGAAGACAGGGGGCTTCAAGAGACCCAGTACTTC	CASSEDRGLQETQYF
NA	NA	TRBV7-9	TRBJ1-4	TGTGCCAGCAGCCGGGGGGACGGAACTAATGAAAAACTGTTTTTT	CASSRGDGTNEKLFF
NA	NA	TRBV4-3	TRBJ2-7	TGCGCCAGCAGCCAAGAACGTGGCAGTTTCCGCGAGCAGTACTTC	CASSQERGSFREQYF
NA	NA	TRBV2	TRBJ1-1	TGTGCCAGCAGCAGGGGATCTAACACTGAAGCTTTCTTT	CASSRGSNTEAFF
TRBD1	once	TRBV28	TRBJ1-2	TGTGCCAGCAGACAGGGGGGCTACACCTTC	CASRQGGYTF
NA	NA	TRBV7-3	TRBJ2-1	TGTGCCAGCAGCTTAGTGCAGGGTAGGGAGCAGTTCTTC	CASSLVQGREQFF
TRBD1	NA	TRBV15	TRBJ1-5	TGTGCCACCAGCAGACTGGGACAGAAAAATCAGCCCCAGCATTTT	CATSRLGQKNQPQHF
NA	NA	TRBV5-1	TRBJ2-7	TGCGCCAGCAGCTTAGGGGGGACAGACTACGAGCAGTACTTC	CASSLGGTDYEQYF
TRBD2	NA	TRBV6-4	TRBJ2-1	TGTGCCAGCAGTGACCAGGCGGGGGAACCCTACAATGAGCAGTTCTTC	CASSDQAGEPYNEQFF
TRBD1	NA	TRBV29-1	TRBJ1-1	TGCAGCGCCGACGGACAGGTGTACACTGAAGCTTTCTTT	CSADGQVYTEAFF
NA	NA	TRBV24-1	TRBJ2-3	TGTGCCACAGGGGGGGGAGATACGCAGTATTTT	CATGGGDTQYF
TRBD2	NA	TRBV5-1	TRBJ2-1	TGCGCCAGCAGGGATGCTAGCGGGGGGGCCTACAATGAGCAGTTCTTC	CASRDASGGAYNEQFF